A selection of T cell receptor beta chains follows, all from one sample in a study of T cell responses to AZD1222 COVID-19 vaccine. The protocol was immunoSEQ multiplex PCR, while the TCRdb copy is restricted to in-frame clones and leaves out a portion. The sample consists of over 100,000 clones, approximately 90% of them appearing once. The sequencing here drew on peripheral blood, taken on day 0 of AZD1222 vaccination. The receptors come from an adult in good health. Each CDR3 is given with its conserved first and last residue. D genes are given only for firm matches. Only part of the rows carry a size: once, few, many, or a class if the clone is expanded.

v_gene	j_gene	d_gene	abundance	CDR3aa	CDR3nt
TRBV6-5	TRBJ1-5	-	once	CASQGLGNQPQHF	TGTGCCAGCCAAGGTCTCGGCAATCAGCCCCAGCATTTT
TRBV7-9	TRBJ2-5	-	-	CASSLRSLEETQYF	TGTGCCAGCAGCTTAAGGTCACTAGAAGAGACCCAGTACTTC
TRBV5-1	TRBJ2-5	TRBD2	-	CASSQTTSGRETQYF	TGCGCCAGCAGCCAGACGACTAGCGGGAGAGAGACCCAGTACTTC
TRBV29-1	TRBJ2-2	-	-	CSVDGPGTGELFF	TGCAGCGTTGATGGGCCAGGAACCGGGGAGCTGTTTTTT
TRBV5-1	TRBJ2-2	TRBD1	-	CASSLGPGQGDTGELFF	TGCGCCAGCAGCTTAGGTCCGGGGCAGGGGGACACCGGGGAGCTGTTTTTT
TRBV2	TRBJ2-7	TRBD2	-	CASSVTSGRVEQYF	TGTGCCAGCAGTGTAACTAGCGGGAGGGTCGAGCAGTACTTC
TRBV6-5	TRBJ2-7	TRBD2	few	CASSSRGRATYEQYF	TGTGCCAGCAGTTCTCGCGGGAGGGCCACCTACGAGCAGTACTTC
TRBV11-3	TRBJ2-3	TRBD2	-	CASSQTREGDTQYF	TGTGCCAGCAGCCAAACTAGGGAGGGAGATACGCAGTATTTT
TRBV12-5	TRBJ1-2	-	-	CASGLVQESRYTF	TGTGCTAGTGGTTTGGTACAGGAGAGTCGCTACACCTTC
TRBV29-1	TRBJ1-6	-	-	CSTMDGRNSPLHF	TGCAGCACTATGGACGGGCGAAATTCACCCCTCCACTTT
TRBV15	TRBJ2-3	TRBD2	-	CATSRDLGGSPDTQYF	TGTGCCACCAGCAGAGATCTGGGCGGGAGCCCAGATACGCAGTATTTT
TRBV27	TRBJ2-1	-	-	CASSPLVIRINEQFF	TGTGCCAGCAGTCCCTTAGTCATACGCATTAATGAGCAGTTCTTC
TRBV28	TRBJ2-7	-	-	CASSTAGLAYEQYF	TGTGCCAGCAGTACCGCGGGACTGGCCTACGAGCAGTACTTC
TRBV5-1	TRBJ2-7	-	-	CASREGSYEQYF	TGCGCCAGCAGGGAGGGCTCCTACGAGCAGTACTTC
TRBV12-3/TRBV12-4	TRBJ1-2	TRBD1	-	CASNQGADGYTF	TGTGCCAGCAATCAGGGGGCGGATGGCTACACCTTC
TRBV9	TRBJ1-2	TRBD1	-	CASSPTGQGNGYTF	TGTGCCAGCAGCCCCACAGGACAGGGCAATGGCTACACCTTC
TRBV27	TRBJ2-7	TRBD1	-	CASSLSPTGGYEQYF	TGTGCCAGCAGTTTATCCCCCACAGGGGGCTACGAGCAGTACTTC
TRBV9	TRBJ1-1	-	-	CASSVGGGGGAVQTEAFF	TGTGCCAGCAGCGTAGGCGGAGGTGGGGGGGCCGTGCAGACTGAAGCTTTCTTT
TRBV19	TRBJ1-2	TRBD1	-	CASSSLDRGGGYTF	TGTGCCAGTAGTTCCCTCGACAGGGGCGGTGGCTACACCTTC
TRBV30	TRBJ1-2	-	-	CAWSVGPRYGYTF	TGTGCCTGGAGTGTAGGGCCGAGGTATGGCTACACCTTC
TRBV9	TRBJ1-1	-	-	CASSPVLGEWTEAFF	TGTGCCAGCAGCCCAGTCCTTGGTGAGTGGACTGAAGCTTTCTTT
TRBV19	TRBJ2-7	-	-	CASSIARDAEQYF	TGTGCCAGTAGTATAGCCAGGGATGCCGAGCAGTACTTC
TRBV3-1/TRBV3-2	TRBJ1-5	-	-	CASSQGLRGRGNQPQHF	TGTGCCAGCAGCCAAGGCCTCAGAGGAAGGGGCAATCAGCCCCAGCATTTT
TRBV11-2	TRBJ2-1	-	-	CASSLATRYGHQFF	TGTGCCAGCAGCTTAGCTACCAGGTACGGGCACCAGTTCTTC
TRBV27	TRBJ2-1	-	-	CASGSRRPSTYNEQFF	TGTGCCAGCGGGAGCCGGAGACCTAGCACCTACAATGAGCAGTTCTTC
TRBV15	TRBJ2-2	-	-	CATSLRSSGPTGELFF	TGTGCCACCAGCCTCCGAAGTTCCGGTCCAACCGGGGAGCTGTTTTTT
TRBV25-1	TRBJ1-4	-	-	CATGTGTALGNEKLFF	TGTGCCACCGGAACCGGGACCGCTCTCGGTAATGAAAAACTGTTTTTT
TRBV10-3	TRBJ2-7	-	few	CAISESKRIAASYEQYF	TGTGCCATCAGTGAGTCGAAGAGAATAGCGGCCTCCTACGAGCAGTACTTC
TRBV3-1/TRBV3-2	TRBJ1-2	-	-	CASSQEPVNGYTF	TGTGCCAGCAGCCAAGAGCCTGTGAATGGCTACACCTTC
TRBV2	TRBJ2-3	TRBD1	-	CASSEFDRDPSTDTQYF	TGTGCCAGCAGTGAATTTGACAGGGATCCTAGCACAGATACGCAGTATTTT
TRBV4-3	TRBJ1-1	-	-	CASSPQLAGNTEAFF	TGCGCCAGCAGCCCCCAACTAGCAGGGAACACTGAAGCTTTCTTT
TRBV11-2	TRBJ1-1	-	-	CASSTRTEAFF	TGTGCCAGCAGCACCCGCACTGAAGCTTTCTTT
TRBV29-1	TRBJ2-1	TRBD2	-	CSVTQSGSSYNEQFF	TGCAGCGTCACACAAAGCGGGAGCTCCTACAATGAGCAGTTCTTC
TRBV6-1	TRBJ1-3	-	-	CASSDPVSGSGNTIYF	TGTGCCAGCAGTGATCCAGTGAGTGGATCTGGAAACACCATATATTTT
TRBV7-6	TRBJ2-4	TRBD1	-	CASSGGQGGIGIQYF	TGTGCCAGCAGCGGGGGACAGGGGGGAATAGGCATTCAGTACTTC